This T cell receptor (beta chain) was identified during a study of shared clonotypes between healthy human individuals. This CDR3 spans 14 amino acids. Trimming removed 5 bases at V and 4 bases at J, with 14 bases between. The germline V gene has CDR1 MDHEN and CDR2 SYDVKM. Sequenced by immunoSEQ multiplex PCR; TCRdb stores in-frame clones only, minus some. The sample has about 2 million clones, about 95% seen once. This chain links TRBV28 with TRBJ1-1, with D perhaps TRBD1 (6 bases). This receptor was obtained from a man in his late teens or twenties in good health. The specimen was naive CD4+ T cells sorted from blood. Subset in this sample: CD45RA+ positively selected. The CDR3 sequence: CASSTQGLGTEAFF. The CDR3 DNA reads TGTGCCAGCAGTACCCAGGGGCTGGGCACTGAAGCTTTCTTT.